What follows describes a single T cell receptor beta chain. This sample was taken from a study of T cell changes during pregnancy in multiple sclerosis. Profiling relied on immunoSEQ multiplex PCR, and the TCRdb table lists in-frame clones only, not all of them. This table holds about 40,000 clones, over 75% found once. This CDR3 comprises 17 residues. The V gene's germline CDR1 is MGHRA and CDR2 YSYEKL. V lost 3 bases, J lost 2 bases, and 18 bases lay in between. The chain uses TRBV4-1 and TRBJ2-3; D might be TRBD2 (5 bases). The starting material was CD8+ T cells from peripheral blood mononuclear cells, obtained before pregnancy. This TCR derives from a female donor with multiple sclerosis, enrolled in a pregnancy study. CDR3 region: CASSHPPGSGPTDTQYF. The CDR3 nucleotides read TGCGCCAGCAGCCACCCCCCGGGGAGCGGCCCCACAGATACGCAGTATTTT.